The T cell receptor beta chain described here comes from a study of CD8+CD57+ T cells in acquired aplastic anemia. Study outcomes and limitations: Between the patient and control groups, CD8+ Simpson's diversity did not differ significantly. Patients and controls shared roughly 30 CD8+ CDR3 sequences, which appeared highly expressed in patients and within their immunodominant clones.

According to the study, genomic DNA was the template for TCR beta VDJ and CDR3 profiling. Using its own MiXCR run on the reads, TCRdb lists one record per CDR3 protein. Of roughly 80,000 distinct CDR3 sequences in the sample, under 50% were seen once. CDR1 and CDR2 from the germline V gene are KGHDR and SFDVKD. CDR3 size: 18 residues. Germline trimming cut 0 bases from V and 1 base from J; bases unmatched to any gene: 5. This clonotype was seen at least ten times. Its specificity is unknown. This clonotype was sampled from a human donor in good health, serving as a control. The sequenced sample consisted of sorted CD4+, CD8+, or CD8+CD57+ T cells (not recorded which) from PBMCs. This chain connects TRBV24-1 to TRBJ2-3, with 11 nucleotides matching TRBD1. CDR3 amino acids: CATSDLEGQGARTDTQYF. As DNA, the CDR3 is TGTGCCACCAGTGATTTGGAAGGACAGGGGGCGCGCACAGATACGCAGTATTTT.